Following are 23 T cell receptor beta chains from one sample sequenced in a study of blood T cell repertoires in COVID-19. Repertoires were generated with immunoSEQ multiplex PCR, while TCRdb's copy carries only in-frame clones and drops some. Among some 66,000 clones listed, roughly 92% were seen once. The sample consisted of peripheral blood. The receptors stem from a man aged 65-85 years with active COVID-19.

The V and J genes are TRBV10-3 and TRBJ2-1; D not certain. Trimming cost V 3 bases and J 0 bases, with 9 bases left between them. This CDR3 spans 15 amino acids. Germline V gene data show CDR1 as ENHRY and CDR2 as SYGVKD. The CDR3 reads CAISESVDSYNEQFF. The CDR3 DNA is TGTGCCATCAGTGAATCGGTTGACTCCTACAATGAGCAGTTCTTC.

The V call is TRBV27, the J call TRBJ1-2, with a possible D match to TRBD1 (6 bases). V was pared by 5 bases and J by 4 bases, with 11 bases between. Germline V CDR1 and CDR2: MNHEY, SMNVEV (reference sequence). This CDR3 has 13 residues. The CDR3 bases are TGTGCCAGCAGTCCCTTAGGGGGCTATGGCTACACCTTC. This sequence encodes CASSPLGGYGYTF.

The J gene is TRBJ2-3, the V gene TRBV10-3, with D perhaps matching TRBD2 (6 bases). The germline V and J ends were trimmed by 4 bases and 0 bases, with 8 bases remaining between them. CDR3 length: 14 residues. Germline V gives CDR1 ENHRY, CDR2 SYGVKD. The CDR3 is CAISVDYSTDTQYF. The CDR3 DNA reads TGTGCCATCAGTGTGGACTATAGCACAGATACGCAGTATTTT.

The rearrangement links TRBV27 to TRBJ2-3; 9 bases are shared with TRBD2. CDR1 MNHEY and CDR2 SMNVEV come from the germline V gene (reference sequence). This CDR3 is 17 amino acids long. Trimming at V came to 5 bases and at J to 1 base, leaving 10 bases not matched to a gene. The CDR3 reads CASSPIRGGGGTDTQYF. The CDR3 DNA sequence: TGTGCCAGCAGTCCCATTAGGGGCGGGGGGGGCACAGATACGCAGTATTTT.

V is TRBV19 and J is TRBJ1-5; TRBD1 aligns across 10 bases. Unmatched junction bases numbered 6, after V lost 8 bases and J lost 2 bases. The CDR3 sequence is 15 residues long. Germline V lookup: CDR1 LNHDA, CDR2 SQIVND (reference sequence). The CDR3 DNA reads as TGTGCCAGTGGGGACAGGGGATTTGGCAATCAGCCCCAGCATTTT. Amino acid sequence: CASGDRGFGNQPQHF.

The chain recombines TRBV28 with TRBJ1-2; 7 positions agree with TRBD1. Trimming at V came to 2 bases and at J to 7 bases, leaving 4 bases not matched to a gene. Germline values: CDR1 MDHEN, CDR2 SYDVKM. CDR3 length equals 13 residues. The CDR3 DNA is TGTGCCAGCAGTTTAGAGGGGGCTGGTGGCTACACCTTC. Protein product: CASSLEGAGGYTF.

This sequence joins TRBV5-1 and TRBJ1-6; TRBD1 might be the D (5 bases). Per germline, CDR1 SGHRS and CDR2 YFSETQ. The CDR3 contains 16 residues. The V end was cut by 1 base, the J end by 1 base, with 9 bases between. Here the CDR3 reads CASSLNRWSYNSPLHF. The CDR3 DNA reads as TGCGCCAGCAGCTTGAACAGGTGGTCCTATAATTCACCCCTCCACTTT.

The rearrangement joins TRBV10-2 to TRBJ2-4, with TRBD1 identical over 9 bases. J gave up 4 bases and V 1 base, and 2 bases lay outside the gene matches. This CDR3 comprises 15 residues. CDR1 is WSHSY and CDR2 is SAAADI in the germline V gene. The CDR3 loop is CASSELGQGKNIQYF. CDR3 sequence (DNA): TGCGCCAGCAGTGAGTTGGGACAGGGTAAAAACATTCAGTACTTC.

V usage is TRBV3-1 (or the pseudogene TRBV3-2) and J usage is TRBJ2-3, with D uncertain. The CDR3 runs to 11 residues. The V end lost 4 bases, the J end lost 8 bases, and 7 bases lay between the germline ends. Germline values: CDR1 LGHDT, CDR2 YNNKEL (reference sequence). CDR3 protein: CASSLRFTQYF. In nucleotides, the CDR3 is TGTGCCAGCAGCCTTAGATTTACGCAGTATTTT.

V gene TRBV15 combines with J gene TRBJ2-7, with no clear D. The ends were cut back, 3 bases at V and 4 bases at J, with 19 bases in the middle. Per the germline V gene, CDR1 is LNHNV and CDR2 is YYDKDF (reference sequence). The CDR3 runs to 16 residues. The CDR3 coding sequence is TGTGCCACCAGCAGCGATACCCCGCCTAGAAGGTACGAGCAGTACTTC. Residues: CATSSDTPPRRYEQYF.

The chain couples TRBV7-2 to TRBJ2-1, with TRBD2 matching 10 bases. Germline V gives CDR1 SGHTA, CDR2 FQGNSA. This CDR3 region has 18 residues. Trimming removed 4 bases from V and 9 bases from J; junction bases left unmatched: 18. DNA of the CDR3: TGTGCCAGCAGCTCTCCGGCGTTCACTAGCGGGGCCCCAGTTGAGCAGTTCTTC. This codes for CASSSPAFTSGAPVEQFF.

In DNA form, the CDR3 reads TGTGCTAGTGGTTTGGTAGCCGACAACAGGAGCCCCTACGAGCAGTACGTC. Translation gives CASGLVADNRSPYEQYV. The chain links TRBV12-5 to TRBJ2-7; maybe TRBD1 (5 bases). The CDR3 is 17 amino acids. Germline V gene lookup returns CDR1 LGHNT and CDR2 FRNRAP. With 0 bases removed from V and 2 bases from J, the gap between germline ends came to 17 bases.

The chain couples TRBV6-6 to TRBJ1-1; TRBD1 matches at 7 bases. V trimming: 8 bases; J trimming: 1 base; junction bases outside the gene matches: 4. Per germline, CDR1 MNHNY and CDR2 SVGAGI (reference sequence). The length of the CDR3 is 13 residues. This chain's CDR3 is CASQGQENTEAFF. Written as DNA, the CDR3 is TGTGCCAGCCAAGGACAGGAGAACACTGAAGCTTTCTTT.

The chain recombines TRBV2 with TRBJ1-2, with 10 positions matching TRBD1. The J segment lost 2 bases and the V segment lost 4 bases, leaving 1 base of the junction unmatched. Germline lookup yields CDR1 SNHLY and CDR2 FYNNEI. The CDR3 contains 14 residues. CDR3 amino acids: CASSAGQGNYGYTF. The DNA for the CDR3 is TGTGCCAGCAGTGCGGGACAGGGGAACTATGGCTACACCTTC. The full variable domain, completed using reference TRBV2 and TRBJ1-2, is EPEVTQTPSHQVTQMGQEVILRCVPISNHLYFYWYRQILGQKVEFLVSFYNNEISEKSEIFDDQFSVERPDGSNFTLKIRSTKLEDSAMYFCASSAGQGNYGYTFGSGTRLTVV.

The chain carries TRBV7-9 and TRBJ2-1, with 8 bases aligning to TRBD2. This CDR3 region has 15 residues. V trimming: 6 bases; J trimming: 10 bases; junction bases outside the gene matches: 14. The germline V gene encodes CDR1 SEHNR and CDR2 FQNEAQ (reference sequence). This CDR3 is CASRGGGPTQGEQFF. The CDR3 bases are TGTGCCAGCAGGGGCGGGGGGCCCACCCAGGGGGAGCAGTTCTTC.

The V and J genes are TRBV19 and TRBJ1-1, with no clear D. The V end was cut by 4 bases, the J end by 0 bases, with 9 bases between. The CDR3 loop spans 14 amino acids. CDR1 LNHDA and CDR2 SQIVND come from the germline V gene (reference sequence). CDR3 sequence: CASSKQRMNTEAFF. CDR3 in DNA: TGTGCCAGTAGTAAGCAGCGCATGAACACTGAAGCTTTCTTT.

This chain uses TRBV9 with TRBJ2-1, with TRBD1 matching over 8 bases. The germline V gene encodes CDR1 SGDLS and CDR2 YYNGEE. With V trimmed by 2 bases and J by 3 bases, 7 bases remained unmatched. The CDR3 length is 16 residues. The CDR3 reads CASSVDVTGVYNEQFF. CDR3 DNA sequence: TGTGCCAGCAGCGTCGATGTGACAGGGGTCTACAATGAGCAGTTCTTC.

The chain joins TRBV15 to TRBJ1-6; D perhaps matches TRBD1 (5 bases). With 4 bases removed from V and 7 bases from J, the gap between germline ends came to 14 bases. The CDR3 sequence is 15 residues long. CDR1 LNHNV and CDR2 YYDKDF come from the germline V gene (reference sequence). In DNA, the CDR3 is TGTGCCACCAGCACCTTCGCAGGGCAGAATTCACCCCTCCACTTT. Encoded protein: CATSTFAGQNSPLHF.

This chain connects TRBV7-9 to TRBJ1-5; 7 bases agree with TRBD1. Germline CDR1 reads SEHNR; CDR2 reads FQNEAQ (reference sequence). V dropped 4 bases and J dropped 6; count of bases not matched to a gene: 6. This CDR3 has 14 residues. CDR3 nucleotides: TGTGCCAGCAGCTCCCGTCAGGGGGGTCAGCCCCAGCATTTT. It is translated as CASSSRQGGQPQHF.

The chain has TRBV5-6 and TRBJ1-4, with D unclear. CDR1 and CDR2 from the germline V gene are SGHDT and YYEEEE. Trimming removed 1 base at V and 5 bases at J, with 3 bases between. The CDR3 consists of 12 residues. The CDR3 bases are TGTGCCAGCAGCTTGCTAAATGAAAAACTGTTTTTT. Protein sequence: CASSLLNEKLFF.

CDR3 bases: TGTGCCAGCTCAACCCTACAGTCCTACGAGCAGTACTTC. It is translated as CASSTLQSYEQYF. This chain links TRBV18 with TRBJ2-7; D remains ambiguous. CDR1 and CDR2 from the germline V gene are KGHSH and LQKENI. The CDR3 runs 13 residues. The V end was cut by 5 bases, the J end by 1 base, with 9 bases between.

The chain recombines TRBV7-2 with TRBJ1-6; D gene uncertain. CDR1 SGHTA and CDR2 FQGNSA come from the germline V gene. Trimming took 5 bases from V and 7 from J, leaving 24 bases between them. The CDR3 is made up of 18 amino acids. CDR3 amino acids: CASSEAYGYLDRNSPLHF. The DNA for the CDR3 is TGTGCCAGCAGCGAAGCTTACGGGTATCTTGATAGGAATTCACCCCTCCACTTT.

The chain joins TRBV11-2 to TRBJ2-2, with 11 bases aligning to TRBD2. The CDR3 is made up of 18 amino acids. Germline-derived CDR1 and CDR2 are SGHAT and FQNNGV. V was pared by 4 bases and J by 7 bases, with 14 bases of the junction left unmatched. The CDR3 loop reads CASSSRGAPGLAVGELFF. The CDR3, as DNA: TGTGCCAGCAGCTCTAGGGGGGCACCGGGACTAGCGGTCGGGGAGCTGTTTTTT.